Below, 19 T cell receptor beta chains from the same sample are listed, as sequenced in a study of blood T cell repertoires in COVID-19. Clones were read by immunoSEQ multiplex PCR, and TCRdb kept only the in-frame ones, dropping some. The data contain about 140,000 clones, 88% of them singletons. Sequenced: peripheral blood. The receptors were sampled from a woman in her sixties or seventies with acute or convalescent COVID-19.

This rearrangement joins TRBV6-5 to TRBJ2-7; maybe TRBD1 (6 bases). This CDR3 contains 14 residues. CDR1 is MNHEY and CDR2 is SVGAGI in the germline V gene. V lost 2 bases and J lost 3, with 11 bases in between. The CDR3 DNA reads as TGTGCCAGCAGTTACGTCGGACAGTTCTACGAGCAGTACTTC. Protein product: CASSYVGQFYEQYF.

The CDR3 spells CASSQLRVTSGSGANVLTF. The CDR3 DNA reads as TGTGCCAGCAGCCAGCTTAGAGTGACTTCGGGCTCTGGGGCCAACGTCCTGACTTTC. V and J are TRBV7-8 and TRBJ2-6; no clear D. Germline V gives CDR1 SGHVS, CDR2 FQNEAQ. Trimming took 5 bases from V and 0 from J, leaving 20 bases between them. The CDR3 sequence is 19 residues long.

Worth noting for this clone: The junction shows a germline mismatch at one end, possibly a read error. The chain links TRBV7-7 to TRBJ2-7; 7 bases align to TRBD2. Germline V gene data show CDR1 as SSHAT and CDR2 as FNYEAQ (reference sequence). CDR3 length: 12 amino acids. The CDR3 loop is CASSGTIGEQYF. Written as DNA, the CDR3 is TGTGCTAGCAGCGGGACTATCGGCGAGCAGTACTTC.

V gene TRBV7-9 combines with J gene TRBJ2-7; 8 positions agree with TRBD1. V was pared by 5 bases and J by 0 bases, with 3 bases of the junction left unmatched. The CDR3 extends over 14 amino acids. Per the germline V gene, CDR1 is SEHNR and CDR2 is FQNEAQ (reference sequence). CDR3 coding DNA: TGTGCCAGCAGCAGACAGGGGACCTCCTACGAGCAGTACTTC. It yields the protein CASSRQGTSYEQYF.

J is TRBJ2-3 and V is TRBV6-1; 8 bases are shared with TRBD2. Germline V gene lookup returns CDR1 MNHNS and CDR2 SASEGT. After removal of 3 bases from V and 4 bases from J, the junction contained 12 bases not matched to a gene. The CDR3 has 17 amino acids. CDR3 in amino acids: CASSESPPGLGSDTQYF. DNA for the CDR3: TGTGCCAGCAGTGAGTCTCCACCGGGACTAGGGTCAGATACGCAGTATTTT.

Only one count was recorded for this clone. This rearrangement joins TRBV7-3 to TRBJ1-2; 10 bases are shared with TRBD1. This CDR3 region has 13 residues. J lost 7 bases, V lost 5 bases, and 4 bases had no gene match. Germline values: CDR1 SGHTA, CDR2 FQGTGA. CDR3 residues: CASSPTGGAGYTF. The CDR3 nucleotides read TGTGCCAGCAGCCCGACAGGGGGCGCTGGCTACACCTTC.

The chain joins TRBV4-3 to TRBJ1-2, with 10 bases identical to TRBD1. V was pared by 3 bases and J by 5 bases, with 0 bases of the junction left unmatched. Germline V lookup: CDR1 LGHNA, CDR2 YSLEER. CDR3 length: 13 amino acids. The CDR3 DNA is TGCGCCAGCAGCCAGGGACAGGGGTATGGCTACACCTTC. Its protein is CASSQGQGYGYTF.

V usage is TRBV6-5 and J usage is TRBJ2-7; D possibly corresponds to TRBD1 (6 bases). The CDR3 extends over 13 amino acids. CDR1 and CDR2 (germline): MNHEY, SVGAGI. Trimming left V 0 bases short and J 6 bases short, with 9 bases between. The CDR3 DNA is TGTGCCAGCAGTTACTCGACAGGATCCGAGCAGTACTTC. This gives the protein CASSYSTGSEQYF.

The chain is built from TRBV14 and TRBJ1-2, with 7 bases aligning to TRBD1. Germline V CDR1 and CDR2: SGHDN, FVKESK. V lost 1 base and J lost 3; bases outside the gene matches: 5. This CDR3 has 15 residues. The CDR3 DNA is TGTGCCAGCAGCCAAGGAGGGGGCAGCTACTATGGCTACACCTTC. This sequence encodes CASSQGGGSYYGYTF.

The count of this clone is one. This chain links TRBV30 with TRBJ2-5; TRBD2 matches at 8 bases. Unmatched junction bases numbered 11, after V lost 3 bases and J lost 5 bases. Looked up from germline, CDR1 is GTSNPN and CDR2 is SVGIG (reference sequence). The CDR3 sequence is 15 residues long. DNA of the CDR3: TGTGCCTGGAGCACTAGCGGCCGGCAGTGGGAGACCCAGTACTTC. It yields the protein CAWSTSGRQWETQYF.

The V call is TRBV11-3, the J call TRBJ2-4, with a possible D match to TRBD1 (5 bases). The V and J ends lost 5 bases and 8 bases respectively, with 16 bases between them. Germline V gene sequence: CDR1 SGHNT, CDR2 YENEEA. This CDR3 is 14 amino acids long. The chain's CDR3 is CASSPGRGGYIQYF. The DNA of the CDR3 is TGTGCCAGCAGCCCTGGAAGGGGCGGCTACATTCAGTACTTC.

CDR3 amino acids: CASSEGSYRDQPQHF. Written as DNA, the CDR3 is TGTGCCAGCAGTGAAGGGAGTTATCGGGATCAGCCCCAGCATTTT. The chain joins TRBV6-1 to TRBJ1-5; D is unresolved. With 1 base removed from V and 5 bases from J, the gap between germline ends came to 12 bases. This CDR3 has 15 amino acids. CDR1 is MNHNS and CDR2 is SASEGT in the germline V gene.

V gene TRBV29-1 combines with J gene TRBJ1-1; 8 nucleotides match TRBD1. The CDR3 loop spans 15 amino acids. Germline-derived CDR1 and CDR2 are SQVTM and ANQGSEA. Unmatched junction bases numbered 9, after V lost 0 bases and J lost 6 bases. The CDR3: CSVEDKGRGRSEAFF. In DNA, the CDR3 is TGCAGCGTTGAAGATAAGGGCAGGGGGCGATCTGAAGCTTTCTTT.

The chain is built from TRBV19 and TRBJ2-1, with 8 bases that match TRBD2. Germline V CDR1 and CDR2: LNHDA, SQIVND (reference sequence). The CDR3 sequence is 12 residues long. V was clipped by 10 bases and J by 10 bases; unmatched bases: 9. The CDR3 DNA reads TGTGCCACTAATCCGGGGGGGCCGGAGCAGTTCTTC. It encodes CATNPGGPEQFF.

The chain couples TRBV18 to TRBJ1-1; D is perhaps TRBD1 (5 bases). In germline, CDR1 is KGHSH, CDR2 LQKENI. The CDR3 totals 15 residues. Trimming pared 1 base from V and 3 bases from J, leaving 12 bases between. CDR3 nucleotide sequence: TGTGCCAGCTCACCACGGGCAGGGATGGACACTGAAGCTTTCTTT. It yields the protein CASSPRAGMDTEAFF.

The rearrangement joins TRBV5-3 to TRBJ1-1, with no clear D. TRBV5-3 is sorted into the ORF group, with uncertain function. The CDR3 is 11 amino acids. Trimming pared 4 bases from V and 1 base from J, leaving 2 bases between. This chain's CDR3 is CARSRNTEAFF. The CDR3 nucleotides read TGTGCCAGAAGCCGGAACACTGAAGCTTTCTTT.

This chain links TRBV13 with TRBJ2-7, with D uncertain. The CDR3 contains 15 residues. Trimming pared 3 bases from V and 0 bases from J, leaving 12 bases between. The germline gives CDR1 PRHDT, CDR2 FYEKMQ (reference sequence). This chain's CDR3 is CASSFRRRNSYEQYF. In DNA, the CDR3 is TGTGCCAGCAGCTTTCGGCGGCGAAACTCCTACGAGCAGTACTTC.

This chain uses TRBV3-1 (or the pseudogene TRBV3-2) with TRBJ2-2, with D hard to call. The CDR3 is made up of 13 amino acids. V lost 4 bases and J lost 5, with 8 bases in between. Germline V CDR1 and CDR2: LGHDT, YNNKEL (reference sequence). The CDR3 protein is CASSLQLTGELFF. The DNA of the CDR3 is TGTGCCAGCAGCCTCCAACTAACCGGGGAGCTGTTTTTT.

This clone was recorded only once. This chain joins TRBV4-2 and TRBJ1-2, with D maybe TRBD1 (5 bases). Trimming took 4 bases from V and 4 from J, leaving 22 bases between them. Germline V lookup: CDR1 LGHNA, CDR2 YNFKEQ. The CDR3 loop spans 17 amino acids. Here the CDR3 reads CASSLNRDALEGYGYTF. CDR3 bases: TGTGCCAGCAGCCTGAACCGGGACGCCCTGGAGGGCTATGGCTACACCTTC.